The rows below give T cell receptor beta chains drawn from one sample of a study of shared clonotypes between healthy human individuals. Sequencing was performed with immunoSEQ multiplex PCR; in TCRdb, only in-frame clones are kept and a portion is missing. The sample carries about 2.1 million clones, approximately 94% recorded once. Material: naive CD8+ T cells from PBMCs. Receptors were obtained from a man younger than 35 in good health. Some clones in this sample may be carry-over from other donors' samples. CDR3s include the opening cysteine and the closing phenylalanine or tryptophan. D genes are given only for firm matches. A row's size may be missing; if present it is once, few, many or a size class.

j_call clone_size v_call d_call cdr3_aa cdr3_nt
TRBJ2-1 once TRBV29-1 TRBD1 CSVRIGTAYNEQFF TGCAGCGTACGTATAGGGACAGCCTACAATGAGCAGTTCTTC
TRBJ2-3 once TRBV7-3 TRBD2 CASSLTSGSTDTQYF TGTGCCAGCAGCTTAACTAGCGGGAGCACAGATACGCAGTATTTT
TRBJ1-2 NA TRBV9 NA CASSGQGEGYTF TGTGCCAGCAGCGGCCAAGGAGAAGGCTACACCTTC
TRBJ2-1 NA TRBV28 TRBD2 CASSYGLAGGDEQFF TGTGCCAGCAGTTATGGACTAGCGGGAGGAGATGAGCAGTTCTTC
TRBJ2-7 NA TRBV6-6 NA CASSYPSPEQYF TGTGCCAGCAGTTACCCCAGCCCCGAGCAGTACTTC
TRBJ2-1 NA TRBV11-2 NA CASSGGLAEQFF TGTGCCAGCAGCGGGGGCCTAGCGGAACAGTTCTTC
TRBJ2-7 once TRBV27 NA CASTPSAGQVSYEQYF TGTGCCAGCACCCCCTCGGCTGGGCAGGTCTCCTACGAGCAGTACTTC
TRBJ2-3 once TRBV19 TRBD2 CASSKGLAAITDTQYF TGTGCCAGTAGTAAGGGACTAGCGGCCATCACAGATACGCAGTATTTT
TRBJ2-7 NA TRBV27 NA CASSLGVGAYEQYF TGTGCCAGCAGTTTGGGCGTCGGGGCCTACGAGCAGTACTTC
TRBJ1-2 few TRBV10-3 NA CAISERQINYGYTF TGTGCCATCAGTGAGAGACAGATAAACTATGGCTACACCTTC
TRBJ2-1 NA TRBV29-1 NA CSVLGARVGYEQFF TGCAGCGTCCTAGGGGCGCGGGTTGGCTATGAGCAGTTCTTC
TRBJ2-7 NA TRBV19 TRBD1 CASSTRDRGHEQYF TGTGCCAGTAGTACCCGGGACAGGGGGCACGAGCAGTACTTC
TRBJ1-2 few TRBV7-9 NA CASSLVSVDYGYTF TGTGCCAGCAGCTTAGTTTCCGTTGACTATGGCTACACCTTC
TRBJ2-2 once TRBV19 TRBD2 CASSIGGGSYTGELFF TGTGCCAGTAGTATAGGGGGCGGGAGTTACACCGGGGAGCTGTTTTTT
TRBJ2-7 NA TRBV4-2 TRBD1 CASSQGTGGFNEQYF TGTGCCAGCAGCCAAGGGACAGGGGGCTTCAACGAGCAGTACTTC
TRBJ1-2 NA TRBV11-2 NA CASSSPGREKLNYGYTF TGTGCCAGCAGCTCACCGGGACGGGAAAAACTTAACTATGGCTACACCTTC
TRBJ2-7 NA TRBV7-2 NA CASSLGTQLRRVPYEQYF TGTGCCAGCAGCTTGGGAACTCAGTTGAGGAGGGTACCCTACGAGCAGTACTTC
TRBJ1-1 few TRBV30 NA CAWSVHENTEAFF TGTGCCTGGAGTGTACATGAGAATACTGAAGCTTTCTTT
TRBJ1-2 NA TRBV7-3 NA CASSFLDLSGYTF TGTGCCAGCAGCTTCCTGGACCTTTCAGGCTACACCTTC
TRBJ2-2 few TRBV15 TRBD2 CATSSPGLAGMKAGELFF TGTGCCACCAGCAGCCCGGGACTAGCGGGAATGAAGGCCGGGGAGCTGTTTTTT